Given below is one T cell receptor beta chain in context. This sample was taken from a study of T cell changes during pregnancy in multiple sclerosis. V lost 1 base, J lost 1 base, and 4 bases lay in between. The V gene's germline CDR1 is SSHAT and CDR2 FNYEAQ (reference sequence). The length of the CDR3 is 13 residues. This table comes from immunoSEQ multiplex PCR, and its TCRdb copy is limited to in-frame clones, with some not included. The profile shows tens of thousands of clones, roughly 92% of them singletons. This specimen was CD8+ T cells from peripheral blood mononuclear cells, taken before pregnancy. This TCR was sampled from a female donor with multiple sclerosis, enrolled in a pregnancy study. The V call is TRBV7-7, the J call TRBJ1-1; D gene uncertain. CDR3 coding DNA: TGTGCCAGCAGCTTAGGAGCGAACACTGAAGCTTTCTTT. It is translated as CASSLGANTEAFF.